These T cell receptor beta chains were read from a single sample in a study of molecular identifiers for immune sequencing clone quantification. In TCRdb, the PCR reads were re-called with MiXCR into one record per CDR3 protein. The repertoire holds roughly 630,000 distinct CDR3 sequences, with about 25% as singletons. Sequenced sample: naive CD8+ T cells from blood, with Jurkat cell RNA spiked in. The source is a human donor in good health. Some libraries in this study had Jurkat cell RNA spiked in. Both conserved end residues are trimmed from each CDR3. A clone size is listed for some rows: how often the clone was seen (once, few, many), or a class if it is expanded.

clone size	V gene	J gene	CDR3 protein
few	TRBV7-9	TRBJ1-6	ASSPAVTANSPLH
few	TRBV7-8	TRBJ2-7	ASSLGDRGSLPYEQY
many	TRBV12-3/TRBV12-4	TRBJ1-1	ASSVTGQDTEAF
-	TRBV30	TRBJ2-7	AWSPLGQPNYEQY
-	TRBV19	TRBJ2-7	ASSRGQGAYEQC
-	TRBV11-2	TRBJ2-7	ASSPPSGGTEQY
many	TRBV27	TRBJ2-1	ASTTGTGAYNEQF
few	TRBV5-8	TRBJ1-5	ASSSTRDFNQPQH
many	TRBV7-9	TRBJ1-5	ASSDTMGNQPQH
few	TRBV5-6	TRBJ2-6	ASSLVRGQASGANVLT
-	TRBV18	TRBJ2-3	ASSPPKIAGVNTGTQY
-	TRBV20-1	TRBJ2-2	SARAMGLGGELF
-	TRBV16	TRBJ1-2	ASSPAGTTLWGYT
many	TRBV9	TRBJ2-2	ASSVATGELF
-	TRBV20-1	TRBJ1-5	SAMPIGTGLEQPQH
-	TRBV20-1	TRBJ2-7	SARDLTSTYEQY
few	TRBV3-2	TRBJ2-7	ASSQDFQRGKVGEQY
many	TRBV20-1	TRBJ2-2	SARDLSSQRNTGELF
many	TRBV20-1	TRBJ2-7	SARVPSAYEQY
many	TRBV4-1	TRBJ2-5	ASSGGTQY
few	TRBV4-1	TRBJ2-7	ASSQIVGPVYKQY
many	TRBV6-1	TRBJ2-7	ASSEVSEQY
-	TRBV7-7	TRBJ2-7	ASSRQGGHEQY
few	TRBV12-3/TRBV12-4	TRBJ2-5	ASSPYSHQETQY
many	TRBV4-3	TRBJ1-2	ASSQVEDTNYGYT
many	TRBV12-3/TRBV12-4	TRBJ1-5	ASSFFLSNQPQH
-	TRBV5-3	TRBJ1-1	ASSTGLAEAF
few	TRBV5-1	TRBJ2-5	ASSLSTGLRQETQY
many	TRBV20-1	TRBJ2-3	SARTWDRVTDTQY